The TCR beta chain under discussion was sequenced for a study of blood T cell repertoires in COVID-19. Across the study: Samples representing acute and convalescent COVID-19 were sourced from the United States, Italy and Spain. PBMCs, B-cell-depleted T cells, or T cells provided the cDNA or gDNA that made up the material.

Original analysis: Reference gene primer amplification gave estimated nucleated cell counts. Clones were sequenced by immunoSEQ multiplex PCR, and TCRdb holds only the in-frame ones, with some missing. Clone size and V and J calls were adopted from that table, with D and trimming inferred from the DNA. Of around 25,000 clones in the sample, approximately 89% are singletons; the top ten hold about 5.2%. This sequence was found in a man aged 45-60 years with active COVID-19. Sequenced material: peripheral blood.

The CDR3 loop is CASSQVPPGLTQETQYF. In DNA, the CDR3 is TGCGCCAGCAGCCAAGTCCCCCCGGGACTAACACAAGAGACCCAGTACTTC. This sequence joins TRBV4-1 and TRBJ2-5, with 7 bases fitting TRBD2. The trim removed 1 base at V and 2 bases at J, leaving 10 bases unmatched. CDR1 is MGHRA, CDR2 YSYEKL, per germline. The CDR3 consists of 17 residues.